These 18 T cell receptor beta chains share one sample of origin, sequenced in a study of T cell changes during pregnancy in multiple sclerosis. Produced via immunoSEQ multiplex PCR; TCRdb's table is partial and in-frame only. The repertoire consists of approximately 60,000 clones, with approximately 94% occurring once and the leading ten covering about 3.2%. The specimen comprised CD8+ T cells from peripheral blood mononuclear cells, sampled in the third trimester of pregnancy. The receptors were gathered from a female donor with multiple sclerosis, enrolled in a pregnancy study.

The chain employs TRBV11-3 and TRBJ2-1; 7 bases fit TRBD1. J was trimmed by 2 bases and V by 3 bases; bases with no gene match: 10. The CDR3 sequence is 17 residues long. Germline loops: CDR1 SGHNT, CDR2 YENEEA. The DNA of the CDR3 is TGTGCCAGCAGCTTCCTGGCCGGGACAGACCCCTACAATGAGCAGTTCTTC. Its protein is CASSFLAGTDPYNEQFF.

CDR3: CASRKGGSGGNQPQHF. DNA for the CDR3: TGTGCCAGTAGAAAAGGGGGTTCAGGGGGGAATCAGCCCCAGCATTTT. The V call is TRBV19, the J call TRBJ1-5, with 7 bases fitting TRBD1. This CDR3 region has 16 residues. Germline V gives CDR1 LNHDA, CDR2 SQIVND (reference sequence). The V and J ends lost 6 bases and 4 bases, in that order; junction bases with no gene match: 12. Together with reference TRBV19 and TRBJ1-5, the CDR3 gives the full variable domain: DGGITQSPKYLFRKEGQNVTLSCEQNLNHDAMYWYRQDPGQGLRLIYYSQIVNDFQKGDIAEGYSVSREKKESFPLTVTSAQKNPTAFYLCASRKGGSGGNQPQHFGDGTRLSIL.

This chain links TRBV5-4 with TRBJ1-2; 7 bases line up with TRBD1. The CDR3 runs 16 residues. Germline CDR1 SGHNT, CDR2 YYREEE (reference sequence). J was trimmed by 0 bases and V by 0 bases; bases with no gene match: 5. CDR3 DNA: TGTGCCAGCAGCTTGGCCGGGACAGAAGCTAACTATGGCTACACCTTC. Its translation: CASSLAGTEANYGYTF.

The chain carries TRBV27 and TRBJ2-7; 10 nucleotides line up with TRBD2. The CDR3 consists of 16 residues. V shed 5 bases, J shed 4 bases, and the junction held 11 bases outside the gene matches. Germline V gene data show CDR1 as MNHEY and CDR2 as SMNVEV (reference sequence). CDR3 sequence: CASSRLAGAFGYEQYF. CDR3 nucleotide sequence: TGTGCCAGCAGTCGCCTAGCGGGAGCTTTCGGGTACGAGCAGTACTTC.

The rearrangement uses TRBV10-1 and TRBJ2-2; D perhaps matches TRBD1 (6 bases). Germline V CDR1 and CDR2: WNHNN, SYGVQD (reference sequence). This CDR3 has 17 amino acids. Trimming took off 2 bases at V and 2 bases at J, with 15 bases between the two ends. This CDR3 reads CASSETSRGHNTGELFF. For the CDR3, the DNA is TGCGCCAGCAGTGAGACATCCAGGGGCCACAACACCGGGGAGCTGTTTTTT.

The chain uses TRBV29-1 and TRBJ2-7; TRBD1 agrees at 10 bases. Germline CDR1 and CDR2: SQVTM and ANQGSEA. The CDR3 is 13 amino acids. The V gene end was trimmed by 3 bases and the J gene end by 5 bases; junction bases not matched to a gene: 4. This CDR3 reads CSVEGQGLNEQYF. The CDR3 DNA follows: TGCAGCGTTGAGGGACAGGGGTTAAACGAGCAGTACTTC.

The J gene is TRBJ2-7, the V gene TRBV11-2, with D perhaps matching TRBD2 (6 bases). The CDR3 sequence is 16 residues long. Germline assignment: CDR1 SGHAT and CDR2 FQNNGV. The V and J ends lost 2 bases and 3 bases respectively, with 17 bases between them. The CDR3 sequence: CASSLLVGGDLYEQYF. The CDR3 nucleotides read TGTGCCAGCAGCTTATTGGTGGGAGGCGACCTCTACGAGCAGTACTTC.

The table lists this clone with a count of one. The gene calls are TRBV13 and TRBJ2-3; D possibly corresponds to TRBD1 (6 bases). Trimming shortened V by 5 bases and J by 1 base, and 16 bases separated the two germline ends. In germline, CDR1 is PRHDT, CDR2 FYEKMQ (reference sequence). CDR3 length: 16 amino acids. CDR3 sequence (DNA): TGTGCCAGCAGCCCCCGGACAGTATGGGGCACAGATACGCAGTATTTT. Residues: CASSPRTVWGTDTQYF.

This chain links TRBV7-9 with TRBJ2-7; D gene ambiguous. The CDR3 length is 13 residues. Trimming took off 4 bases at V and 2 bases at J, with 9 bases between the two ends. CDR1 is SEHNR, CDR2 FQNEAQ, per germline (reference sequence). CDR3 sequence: CASSSGSPYEQYF. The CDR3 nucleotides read TGTGCCAGCAGCTCAGGCTCCCCCTACGAGCAGTACTTC.

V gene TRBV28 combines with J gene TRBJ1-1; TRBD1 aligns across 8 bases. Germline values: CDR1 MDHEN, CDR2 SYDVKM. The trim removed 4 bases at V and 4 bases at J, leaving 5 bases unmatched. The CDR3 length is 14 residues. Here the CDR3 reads CASSSGQGATEAFF. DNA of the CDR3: TGTGCCAGCAGTTCCGGCCAGGGGGCCACTGAAGCTTTCTTT.

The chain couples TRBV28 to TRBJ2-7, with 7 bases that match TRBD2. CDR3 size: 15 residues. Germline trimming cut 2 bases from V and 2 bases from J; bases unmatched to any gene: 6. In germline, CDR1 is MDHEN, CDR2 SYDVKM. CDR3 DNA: TGTGCCAGCAGTTTAGCCGGGACTAACACCTACGAGCAGTACTTC. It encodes CASSLAGTNTYEQYF.

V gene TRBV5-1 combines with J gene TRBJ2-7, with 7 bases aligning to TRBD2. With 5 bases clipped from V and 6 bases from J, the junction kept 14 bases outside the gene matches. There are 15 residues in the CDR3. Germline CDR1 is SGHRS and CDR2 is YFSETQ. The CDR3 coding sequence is TGCGCCAGCAGTCCGAATCGGGACTATTTCTCCGAGCAGTACTTC. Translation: CASSPNRDYFSEQYF.

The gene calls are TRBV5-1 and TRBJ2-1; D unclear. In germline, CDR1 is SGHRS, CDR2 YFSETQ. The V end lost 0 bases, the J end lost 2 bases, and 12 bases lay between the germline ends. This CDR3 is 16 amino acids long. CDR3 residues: CASSLAGGNPYNEQFF. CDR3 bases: TGCGCCAGCAGCTTGGCCGGTGGTAACCCCTACAATGAGCAGTTCTTC.

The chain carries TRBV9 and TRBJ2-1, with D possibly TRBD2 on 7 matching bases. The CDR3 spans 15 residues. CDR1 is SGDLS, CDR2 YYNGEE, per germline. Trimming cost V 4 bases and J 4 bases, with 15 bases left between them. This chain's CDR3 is CASSPGGATYNEQFF. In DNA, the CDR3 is TGTGCCAGCAGCCCTGGGGGGGCAACATACAATGAGCAGTTCTTC.

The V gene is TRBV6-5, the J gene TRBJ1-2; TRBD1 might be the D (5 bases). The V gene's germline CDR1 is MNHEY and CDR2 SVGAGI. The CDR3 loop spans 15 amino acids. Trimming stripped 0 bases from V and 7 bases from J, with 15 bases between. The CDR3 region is CASSYSSQGLFGYTF. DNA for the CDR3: TGTGCCAGCAGTTACTCGAGTCAGGGTTTGTTTGGCTACACCTTC.

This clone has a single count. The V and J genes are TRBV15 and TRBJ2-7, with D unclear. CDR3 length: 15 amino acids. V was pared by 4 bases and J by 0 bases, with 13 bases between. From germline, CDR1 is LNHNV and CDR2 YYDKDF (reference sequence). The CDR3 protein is CATSKLTSASYEQYF. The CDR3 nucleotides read TGTGCCACCAGCAAATTGACATCCGCCTCCTACGAGCAGTACTTC.

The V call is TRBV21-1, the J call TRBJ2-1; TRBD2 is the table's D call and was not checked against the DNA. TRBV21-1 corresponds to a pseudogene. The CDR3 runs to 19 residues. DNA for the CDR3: TGTGCCAGCAGCAAAGAGGAGGGTGGGTCCCCAAGCTCCTACAATGAGCAGTTCTTC. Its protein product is CASSKEEGGSPSSYNEQFF.

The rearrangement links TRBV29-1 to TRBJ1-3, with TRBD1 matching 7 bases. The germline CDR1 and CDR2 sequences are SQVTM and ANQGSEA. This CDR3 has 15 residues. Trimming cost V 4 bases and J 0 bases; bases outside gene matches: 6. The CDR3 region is CSVGGDSSSGNTIYF. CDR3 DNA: TGCAGCGTTGGTGGGGACAGTAGCTCTGGAAACACCATATATTTT.